The 32 T cell receptor beta chains below all came from one sample that was sequenced in a study of control samples from healthy donors and cancer patients. Profiled with immunoSEQ multiplex PCR; TCRdb holds only in-frame clones, not every one. The sample contains roughly 150,000 clones, around 88% of which appear only once. Sequenced sample: blood. Receptor source: a young man in good health.

This sequence joins TRBV3-1 (or the pseudogene TRBV3-2) and TRBJ2-3; D gene ambiguous. Trimming took off 4 bases at V and 0 bases at J, with 17 bases between the two ends. The germline V gene encodes CDR1 LGHDT and CDR2 YNNKEL (reference sequence). There are 17 residues in the CDR3. CDR3 protein: CASSLGMKPTSTDTQYF. CDR3 DNA sequence: TGTGCCAGCAGCCTCGGAATGAAGCCAACTAGCACAGATACGCAGTATTTT.

The chain joins TRBV7-9 to TRBJ1-2, with D unclear. This CDR3 region has 11 residues. V lost 2 bases and J lost 3, with 1 base in between. The V gene's germline CDR1 is SEHNR and CDR2 FQNEAQ (reference sequence). The CDR3 DNA follows: TGTGCCAGCAGCTTACACTATGGCTACACCTTC. Protein: CASSLHYGYTF.

This clone was counted between two and nine times. The J gene is TRBJ1-2, the V gene TRBV28, with D possibly being TRBD1 (6 bases). This CDR3 spans 12 amino acids. From germline, CDR1 is MDHEN and CDR2 SYDVKM. V was shortened by 2 bases and J by 7 bases, with 8 bases between the two germline ends. CDR3 sequence: CASSLKGVGYTF. DNA for the CDR3: TGTGCCAGCAGTTTAAAGGGGGTTGGCTACACCTTC.

The gene calls are TRBV18 and TRBJ1-5; no firm D call. V was trimmed by 6 bases and J by 2 bases, leaving 11 bases between them. CDR1 is KGHSH, CDR2 LQKENI, per germline. CDR3 length: 14 amino acids. The CDR3 nucleotides read TGTGCCAGCTCGCAGGATCAGGGCAATCAGCCCCAGCATTTT. Its protein is CASSQDQGNQPQHF.

This clone occurred once. The chain combines TRBV10-1 with TRBJ2-1, with 8 bases identical to TRBD1. Germline trimming cut 8 bases from V and 0 bases from J; bases unmatched to any gene: 12. The germline gives CDR1 WNHNN, CDR2 SYGVQD (reference sequence). The CDR3 loop spans 17 amino acids. The CDR3 loop reads CASLKNRGRFSYNEQFF. The CDR3 coding sequence is TGCGCCAGCCTAAAAAACAGGGGGAGGTTCTCCTACAATGAGCAGTTCTTC.

The V gene is TRBV25-1, the J gene TRBJ1-1; D unresolved. V gave up 4 bases and J gave up 4 bases, with 10 bases separating them. Germline-derived CDR1 and CDR2 are MGHDK and SYGVNS. The CDR3 sequence is 13 residues long. CDR3 nucleotide sequence: TGTGCCAGCAGTGTACCGGGTCGCACTGAAGCTTTCTTT. The encoded protein is CASSVPGRTEAFF. Complete variable domain (other parts from reference TRBV25-1 and TRBJ1-1): EADIYQTPRYLVIGTGKKITLECSQTMGHDKMYWYQQDPGMELHLIHYSYGVNSTEKGDLSSESTVSRIRTEHFPLTLESARPSHTSQYLCASSVPGRTEAFFGQGTRLTVV.

The DNA of the CDR3 is TGTGCCAGCAGTGCCCCCGGGACAGGGGGTTCTTATGAGCAGTTCTTC. Its protein product is CASSAPGTGGSYEQFF. V and J are TRBV6-1 and TRBJ2-1, with 11 nucleotides matching TRBD1. The germline V gene has CDR1 MNHNS and CDR2 SASEGT. CDR3 length: 16 residues. Trimming removed 4 bases from V and 8 bases from J; junction bases left unmatched: 10.

This sequence joins TRBV28 and TRBJ2-1, with 7 bases fitting TRBD2. J gave up 1 base and V 8 bases, and 8 bases lay outside the gene matches. Germline V gene lookup returns CDR1 MDHEN and CDR2 SYDVKM. The CDR3 is 15 amino acids. CDR3 DNA sequence: TGTGCCAGCTCCGGATTCGGGGGGTCCTACAATGAGCAGTTCTTC. Protein product: CASSGFGGSYNEQFF.

V is TRBV9 and J is TRBJ2-7; maybe TRBD2 (6 bases). Trimming removed 0 bases from V and 1 base from J, with 14 bases in between. Germline V gene data show CDR1 as SGDLS and CDR2 as YYNGEE. The CDR3 consists of 16 residues. CDR3 sequence reads: CASSVVAADPSYEQYF. CDR3 coding DNA: TGTGCCAGCAGCGTAGTAGCGGCGGACCCTTCCTACGAGCAGTACTTC.

In its sample, this clone was seen once. The chain joins TRBV19 to TRBJ2-7; 10 bases are shared with TRBD1. The CDR3 extends over 14 amino acids. V trimming: 6 bases; J trimming: 2 bases; junction bases outside the gene matches: 4. Germline V gives CDR1 LNHDA, CDR2 SQIVND (reference sequence). For the CDR3, the DNA is TGTGCCAGTAGCAGCGGGACAGGGGCCTACGAGCAGTACTTC. This codes for CASSSGTGAYEQYF.

This chain connects TRBV5-4 to TRBJ2-5; D may be TRBD1 (6 bases). Trimming shortened V by 0 bases and J by 2 bases, and 11 bases separated the two germline ends. CDR3 size: 15 residues. Looked up from germline, CDR1 is SGHNT and CDR2 is YYREEE (reference sequence). CDR3: CASSLALGQQETQYF. The CDR3 DNA reads as TGTGCCAGCAGCTTGGCCTTAGGACAGCAAGAGACCCAGTACTTC.

The chain joins TRBV5-8 to TRBJ2-7; TRBD1 aligns across 12 bases. Per germline, CDR1 SGHTS and CDR2 YDEGEE. This CDR3 is 15 amino acids long. The junction had 6 bases not matched to a gene; V was cut back by 3 bases and J by 5 bases. The DNA of the CDR3 is TGTGCCAGCAGCTCCTCCGGGACAGGGGGCCACGAGCAGTACTTC. Protein product: CASSSSGTGGHEQYF.

The CDR3 region has the DNA TGTGCCAGCTCACCCCAGGTGGGGGACACTGAAGCTTTCTTT. Translation: CASSPQVGDTEAFF. The chain has TRBV18 and TRBJ1-1, with a tentative D call TRBD1 (5 bases). CDR1 is KGHSH and CDR2 is LQKENI in the germline V gene. This CDR3 region has 14 residues. The V and J ends lost 3 bases and 3 bases respectively, with 11 bases between them.

The rearrangement links TRBV5-6 to TRBJ2-1; no reliable D call. This CDR3 region has 13 residues. The V gene's germline CDR1 is SGHDT and CDR2 YYEEEE. V was pared by 4 bases and J by 9 bases, with 14 bases between. The CDR3 bases are TGTGCCAGCAGCCCAAGGAATAGTGGTGAGCAGTTCTTC. Protein sequence: CASSPRNSGEQFF.

In its sample, this clone was seen once. Other DNA sequences in this specimen translate into the identical CDR3. This rearrangement joins TRBV5-6 to TRBJ1-4; possible D gene TRBD1, 5 bases. CDR3 length: 13 amino acids. The germline V gene encodes CDR1 SGHDT and CDR2 YYEEEE. V was cut by 0 bases and J by 7 bases, with 7 bases left in between. The CDR3 nucleotides are TGTGCCAGCAGCTTGGGGGGGAGTGAAAAACTGTTTTTT. Protein product: CASSLGGSEKLFF.

This clone was detected only once. The chain employs TRBV9 and TRBJ1-4; no firm D call. Germline CDR1 and CDR2: SGDLS and YYNGEE. The V end lost 3 bases, the J end lost 0 bases, and 9 bases lay between the germline ends. CDR3 size: 15 residues. The CDR3 DNA reads TGTGCCAGCAGCGCGACCGGGGCAACTAATGAAAAACTGTTTTTT. This encodes CASSATGATNEKLFF.

The gene calls are TRBV27 and TRBJ2-7, with D uncertain. This CDR3 region has 14 residues. Per germline, CDR1 MNHEY and CDR2 SMNVEV (reference sequence). Deletions cut 6 bases from V and 2 bases from J, with 14 bases between. DNA of the CDR3: TGTGCCAGCAGATGGGGTGGCGGCCCCTACGAGCAGTACTTC. Protein: CASRWGGGPYEQYF.

As for this clone: A junction end diverges from the germline sequence, so it may reflect a read error. The chain uses TRBV30 and TRBJ2-5; TRBD2 matches 16 bases. The germline gives CDR1 GTSNPN, CDR2 SVGIG (reference sequence). CDR3 length: 13 residues. CDR3 sequence (DNA): TGTGCATGGATGGGACTAGCGGGGGGGGTCCAGTACTTC. As protein: CAWMGLAGGVQYF.

The V and J genes are TRBV27 and TRBJ2-7; no clear D gene. Germline CDR1 MNHEY, CDR2 SMNVEV (reference sequence). Trimming removed 5 bases at V and 4 bases at J, with 12 bases between. The CDR3 contains 13 residues. The CDR3 DNA is TGTGCCAGCAGTCCCAGTGTACCATACGAGCAGTACTTC. Residues: CASSPSVPYEQYF.

The rearrangement joins TRBV24-1 to TRBJ1-1, with D possibly matching TRBD1 (5 bases). The CDR3 contains 11 residues. Trimming left V 10 bases short and J 7 bases short, with 12 bases between. Germline loops: CDR1 KGHDR, CDR2 SFDVKD. The CDR3 region has the DNA TGTGCCACTCGTAATGGGGGTGAAGCTTTCTTT. Residues: CATRNGGEAFF.

This chain uses TRBV6-5 with TRBJ2-4, with D hard to call. This CDR3 spans 12 amino acids. The V gene's germline CDR1 is MNHEY and CDR2 SVGAGI. The V end lost 6 bases, the J end lost 11 bases, and 14 bases lay between the germline ends. CDR3 nucleotide sequence: TGTGCCAGCAGGTCTGGCCGCGAACTTCAGTACTTC. Its protein product is CASRSGRELQYF.

This chain links TRBV4-3 with TRBJ2-1, with TRBD2 matching over 8 bases. Germline loops: CDR1 LGHNA, CDR2 YSLEER. The V and J ends lost 0 bases and 5 bases, in that order; junction bases with no gene match: 3. This CDR3 spans 15 amino acids. The CDR3 DNA reads TGCGCCAGCAGCCAAGAAGTCGGGAGGGACAATGAGCAGTTCTTC. Translated, it gives CASSQEVGRDNEQFF.

The chain recombines TRBV20-1 with TRBJ2-5, with TRBD1 matching 8 bases. The CDR3 is 14 amino acids. With 6 bases clipped from V and 5 bases from J, the junction kept 11 bases outside the gene matches. Germline CDR1 DFQATT, CDR2 SNEGSKA (reference sequence). CDR3 sequence: CSASQGALGETQYF. CDR3 bases: TGCAGTGCGAGTCAGGGGGCTCTGGGTGAGACCCAGTACTTC.

The chain is built from TRBV5-4 and TRBJ2-7; the D gene is possibly TRBD1 (8 bases). The germline gives CDR1 SGHNT, CDR2 YYREEE (reference sequence). CDR3 length equals 17 residues. Trimming cost V 3 bases and J 1 base, with 20 bases left between them. The CDR3 sequence is CASSSDRGGLRSYEQYF. CDR3 nucleotide sequence: TGTGCCAGCAGCTCCGACAGGGGAGGGTTGAGGTCCTACGAGCAGTACTTC. The whole variable domain, filled in from reference TRBV5-4 and TRBJ2-7, reads ETGVTQSPTHLIKTRGQQVTLRCSSQSGHNTVSWYQQALGQGPQFIFQYYREEENGRGNFPPRFSGLQFPNYSSELNVNALELDDSALYLCASSSDRGGLRSYEQYFGPGTRLTVT.

The gene calls are TRBV6-5 and TRBJ1-4; 7 bases map to TRBD1. Per the germline V gene, CDR1 is MNHEY and CDR2 is SVGAGI. The CDR3 has 12 amino acids. Trimming cost V 10 bases and J 6 bases; bases outside gene matches: 5. DNA for the CDR3: TGTGCCACAGGGCAGGGGGATGAAAAACTGTTTTTT. It codes for CATGQGDEKLFF.

This clone was counted a single time. The chain employs TRBV11-1 and TRBJ1-1, with 9 bases identical to TRBD1. The CDR3 sequence is 15 residues long. J lost 1 base, V lost 4 bases, and 4 bases had no gene match. Germline V lookup: CDR1 SGHAT, CDR2 FQDESV (reference sequence). The CDR3 region is CASSSTGGTNTEAFF. CDR3 nucleotides: TGTGCCAGCAGCTCCACAGGGGGCACGAACACTGAAGCTTTCTTT.

This chain links TRBV18 with TRBJ2-5; D unclear. Germline V gives CDR1 KGHSH, CDR2 LQKENI. This CDR3 region has 12 residues. The V end was cut by 4 bases, the J end by 6 bases, with 9 bases between. For the CDR3, the DNA is TGTGCCAGCTCACTCCCCCTGCAGACCCAGTACTTC. As protein: CASSLPLQTQYF.

This sequence joins TRBV30 and TRBJ1-1, with D tentatively TRBD1 (5 bases). V was cut by 5 bases and J by 4 bases, with 14 bases left in between. Germline loops: CDR1 GTSNPN, CDR2 SVGIG (reference sequence). The CDR3 contains 13 residues. This CDR3 reads CAWRKGVITEAFF. The CDR3 DNA sequence: TGTGCCTGGCGCAAAGGGGTTATCACTGAAGCTTTCTTT.

The V call is TRBV4-2, the J call TRBJ1-3, with a tentative D call TRBD1 (6 bases). The V gene lost 0 bases and the J gene lost 5 bases, with 14 bases spanning the gap. This CDR3 comprises 16 residues. Germline V gives CDR1 LGHNA, CDR2 YNFKEQ. CDR3 bases: TGTGCCAGCAGCCAAGATGGGGGGGCGTATAGAAACACCATATATTTT. It codes for CASSQDGGAYRNTIYF.

V is TRBV2 and J is TRBJ2-3, with 10 nucleotides matching TRBD2. The germline V gene encodes CDR1 SNHLY and CDR2 FYNNEI. The CDR3 length is 13 residues. Trimming removed 7 bases from V and 8 bases from J; junction bases left unmatched: 6. Here the CDR3 reads CASNSGRRGTQYF. The CDR3 DNA reads TGTGCCAGCAATAGCGGGAGGCGGGGTACGCAGTATTTT.

DNA for the CDR3: TGCGCCAGCAGCTTGGCAGCGGGGGGGCAAGAGACCCAGTACTTC. Protein product: CASSLAAGGQETQYF. The chain combines TRBV5-1 with TRBJ2-5; 10 nucleotides match TRBD2. The germline gives CDR1 SGHRS, CDR2 YFSETQ. This CDR3 is 15 amino acids long. After removal of 0 bases from V and 2 bases from J, the junction contained 1 base not matched to a gene.

J is TRBJ2-7 and V is TRBV6-5, with D perhaps TRBD1 (6 bases). The CDR3 has 13 amino acids. The germline CDR1 and CDR2 sequences are MNHEY and SVGAGI. V was cut by 7 bases and J by 6 bases, with 16 bases left in between. CDR3 sequence (DNA): TGTGCCAGCAAAGGGGGAATTTACTTCGAGCAGTACTTC. Translation: CASKGGIYFEQYF.